The 28 T cell receptor beta chains below were found in one sample sequenced in a study of blood T cell repertoires in COVID-19 (dated by TCRdb to about 2020). Libraries came from the immunoSEQ multiplex PCR assay. TCRdb carries this immuneACCESS record with in-frame sequences only. Its versions omit some clonotypes, under half of them owing to an unresolved V gene in the studies checked, with the rest unexplained. The sample contains under 250,000 clones, approximately 88% of them found a single time. Roughly 6.7% of the sample lies in the top ten. Sequencing used peripheral blood. The source is a woman under 40 with COVID-19, enrolled during active disease.

This clone came up a few times. The gene calls are TRBV5-4 and TRBJ1-6, with 9 bases matching TRBD1. Germline-derived CDR1 and CDR2 are SGHNT and YYREEE (reference sequence). J lost 8 bases, V lost 3 bases, and 3 bases had no gene match. This CDR3 spans 14 amino acids. CDR3 DNA sequence: TGTGCCAGCAGCTCACAGGGGGCTGATTCACCCCTCCACTTT. Translating gives CASSSQGADSPLHF.

The chain links TRBV4-1 to TRBJ2-7; 8 positions agree with TRBD2. V shed 4 bases, J shed 0 bases, and the junction held 8 bases outside the gene matches. Germline CDR1 is MGHRA and CDR2 is YSYEKL. CDR3 length equals 16 residues. CDR3 in DNA: TGCGCCAGCAGCCGAGCGGGGGCGCCTCTCTCCTACGAGCAGTACTTC. It yields the protein CASSRAGAPLSYEQYF.

V and J are TRBV5-8 and TRBJ2-1; no firm D call. Trimming cost V 5 bases and J 8 bases, with 26 bases left between them. Germline assignment: CDR1 SGHTS and CDR2 YDEGEE. The CDR3 has 17 residues. In nucleotides, the CDR3 is TGTGCCAGCAGACTCGTACGAGACACCAAATCTGTTTATGAGCAGTTCTTC. Its protein product is CASRLVRDTKSVYEQFF.

The chain uses TRBV4-3 and TRBJ2-3; a possible D gene is TRBD2 (6 bases). CDR1 and CDR2 from the germline V gene are LGHNA and YSLEER. The V and J ends lost 4 bases and 10 bases respectively, with 12 bases between them. The CDR3 spans 12 residues. The CDR3 loop reads CASSLGGMAQYF. The CDR3 nucleotides read TGCGCCAGCAGCCTCGGCGGGATGGCGCAGTATTTT.

This chain joins TRBV9 and TRBJ2-5, with D maybe TRBD2 (6 bases). Germline V CDR1 and CDR2: SGDLS, YYNGEE. This CDR3 has 15 amino acids. V gave up 5 bases and J gave up 3 bases, with 17 bases separating them. The CDR3 coding sequence is TGTGCCAGCAGAAGAGCGGATTGGGGGGAAGAGACCCAGTACTTC. Translation gives CASRRADWGEETQYF. The full variable domain, completed using reference TRBV9 and TRBJ2-5, is DSGVTQTPKHLITATGQRVTLRCSPRSGDLSVYWYQQSLDQGLQFLIQYYNGEERAKGNILERFSAQQFPDLHSELNLSSLELGDSALYFCASRRADWGEETQYFGPGTRLLVL.

The chain employs TRBV21-1 and TRBJ1-4. TRBV21-1 is a pseudogene locus. CDR3 length: 14 residues. CDR3 sequence: CASNYGGSGEKLFF. Here the CDR3 DNA reads TGTGCCAGCAATTACGGGGGTAGCGGTGAAAAACTGTTTTTT.

The rearrangement links TRBV27 to TRBJ2-5; TRBD2 matches at 8 bases. The CDR3 spans 14 residues. V lost 6 bases, J lost 6 bases, and 9 bases stayed unmatched. Germline-derived CDR1 and CDR2 are MNHEY and SMNVEV (reference sequence). CDR3 region: CASSLDYSGKTQYF. CDR3 in DNA: TGTGCCAGCAGCCTCGACTATAGCGGGAAGACCCAGTACTTC.

The V and J genes are TRBV10-3 and TRBJ1-2; 8 nucleotides align to TRBD1. The CDR3 runs 14 residues. Germline loops: CDR1 ENHRY, CDR2 SYGVKD. V shed 5 bases, J shed 4 bases, and the junction held 6 bases outside the gene matches. The CDR3 DNA reads TGTGCCATCAGTAGACAGGGGATGGGCTATGGCTACACCTTC. Translation gives CAISRQGMGYGYTF.

The gene calls are TRBV9 and TRBJ1-1; possibly TRBD1 for D (5 bases). The CDR3 contains 17 residues. V was pared by 0 bases and J by 1 base, with 16 bases between. Germline assignment: CDR1 SGDLS and CDR2 YYNGEE. The CDR3 DNA sequence: TGTGCCAGCAGCGTAGAGGCCATGGGACTCCGGAACACTGAAGCTTTCTTT. This encodes CASSVEAMGLRNTEAFF.

This CDR3 reads CASTRIRGQNEQFF. DNA for the CDR3: TGTGCCAGCACGAGGATCCGGGGTCAAAATGAGCAGTTCTTC. J is TRBJ2-1 and V is TRBV7-2, with D perhaps TRBD2 (5 bases). The CDR3 extends over 14 amino acids. Germline V gene sequence: CDR1 SGHTA, CDR2 FQGNSA. V was pared by 7 bases and J by 7 bases, with 17 bases between.

V gene TRBV10-3 combines with J gene TRBJ1-2; 7 bases are a match to TRBD1. The germline gives CDR1 ENHRY, CDR2 SYGVKD. The CDR3 loop spans 14 amino acids. J was trimmed by 2 bases and V by 6 bases; bases with no gene match: 6. CDR3 DNA: TGTGCCATCAGCCCGGGACAGCCGAACTATGGCTACACCTTC. It yields the protein CAISPGQPNYGYTF.

The chain employs TRBV24-1 and TRBJ1-2; D uncertain. CDR1 KGHDR and CDR2 SFDVKD come from the germline V gene. V lost 3 bases to trimming and J lost 5 bases, with 9 bases between them. This CDR3 spans 13 amino acids. CDR3 in amino acids: CATSDGRGYGYTF. CDR3 bases: TGTGCCACCAGTGATGGAAGAGGATATGGCTACACCTTC.

The rearrangement uses TRBV5-4 and TRBJ2-3, with TRBD2 identical over 9 bases. The V and J ends lost 2 bases and 2 bases, in that order; junction bases with no gene match: 6. The germline CDR1 and CDR2 sequences are SGHNT and YYREEE (reference sequence). The CDR3 runs 16 residues. CDR3: CASSLGAGGPTDTQYF. CDR3 sequence (DNA): TGTGCCAGCAGCTTAGGGGCGGGAGGGCCCACAGATACGCAGTATTTT.

The rearrangement links TRBV4-2 to TRBJ1-2; a possible D gene is TRBD1 (6 bases). The CDR3 is made up of 15 amino acids. Germline V gives CDR1 LGHNA, CDR2 YNFKEQ. The germline V and J ends were trimmed by 2 bases and 6 bases, with 16 bases remaining between them. CDR3 protein: CASSQIQGIGHGYTF. The CDR3 coding sequence is TGTGCCAGCAGCCAAATACAGGGAATAGGGCATGGCTACACCTTC.

J is TRBJ2-3 and V is TRBV7-9; D may be TRBD2 (6 bases). CDR3 length: 15 residues. The V end was cut by 4 bases, the J end by 0 bases, with 11 bases between. Germline CDR1 and CDR2: SEHNR and FQNEAQ (reference sequence). The CDR3 loop is CASSSSGHSTDTQYF. The DNA for the CDR3 is TGTGCCAGCAGCTCGAGCGGGCATAGCACAGATACGCAGTATTTT.

This clone was detected once. This chain links TRBV3-1 (or the pseudogene TRBV3-2) with TRBJ1-2; D uncertain. This CDR3 comprises 15 residues. With 4 bases removed from V and 2 bases from J, the gap between germline ends came to 14 bases. Germline loops: CDR1 LGHDT, CDR2 YNNKEL (reference sequence). The chain's CDR3 is CASSPRHSPNYGYTF. The CDR3 DNA reads TGTGCCAGCAGCCCCCGCCACAGCCCAAACTATGGCTACACCTTC.

J is TRBJ2-2 and V is TRBV7-2; D is undetermined. The CDR3 extends over 17 amino acids. With 8 bases removed from V and 0 bases from J, the gap between germline ends came to 19 bases. Germline CDR1 SGHTA, CDR2 FQGNSA. DNA for the CDR3: TGTGCCAGCCGGCCCCAATCTGGGCCGACGAACACCGGGGAGCTGTTTTTT. This codes for CASRPQSGPTNTGELFF.

The chain combines TRBV4-1 with TRBJ2-2; 10 nucleotides line up with TRBD1. Germline loops: CDR1 MGHRA, CDR2 YSYEKL. The CDR3 is made up of 15 amino acids. V shed 5 bases and J 6 bases; nucleotides not matched to a gene: 6. The CDR3 region is CASSWGQGSPGELFF. The DNA of the CDR3 is TGCGCCAGCAGCTGGGGACAGGGGAGCCCCGGGGAGCTGTTTTTT.

V is TRBV6-6 and J is TRBJ2-5, with 11 nucleotides matching TRBD2. This CDR3 is built from 14 residues. With V trimmed by 4 bases and J by 4 bases, 2 bases remained unmatched. Per the germline V gene, CDR1 is MNHNY and CDR2 is SVGAGI (reference sequence). The CDR3: CASSSSGRTETQYF. CDR3 nucleotide sequence: TGTGCCAGCAGTTCTAGCGGGAGGACAGAGACCCAGTACTTC.

The chain combines TRBV28 with TRBJ2-2; 12 bases match TRBD2. Germline assignment: CDR1 MDHEN and CDR2 SYDVKM. This CDR3 contains 18 residues. J was trimmed by 5 bases and V by 5 bases; bases with no gene match: 12. CDR3 sequence (DNA): TGTGCCAGCAGTACCGGACTAGCGGGGTGGTTAGGAACCGGGGAGCTGTTTTTT. Translated, it gives CASSTGLAGWLGTGELFF.

The chain couples TRBV5-6 to TRBJ2-3; 9 bases are a match to TRBD1. The V and J ends lost 0 bases and 5 bases, in that order; junction bases with no gene match: 7. Per germline, CDR1 SGHDT and CDR2 YYEEEE. The CDR3 loop spans 16 amino acids. CDR3 nucleotides: TGTGCCAGCAGCTTGGGGGGACAGGGAGTTAGAGATACGCAGTATTTT. The encoded protein is CASSLGGQGVRDTQYF.

V is TRBV12-3 or TRBV12-4 and J is TRBJ2-7, with D possibly TRBD1 on 5 matching bases. The CDR3 totals 13 residues. V lost 4 bases and J 5 bases, leaving 12 bases between the germline ends. CDR3 bases: TGTGCCAGCAGTTATACGGACACAGACGAGCAGTACTTC. Translating it yields CASSYTDTDEQYF.

The chain joins TRBV6-2 or TRBV6-3 to TRBJ1-2; no firm D call. The CDR3 covers 14 residues. Germline lookup yields CDR1 MNHEY and CDR2 SVGEGT. V was cut by 2 bases and J by 2 bases, with 9 bases left in between. The DNA of the CDR3 is TGTGCCAGCAGTTACAGGACTACCAACTATGGCTACACCTTC. Protein sequence: CASSYRTTNYGYTF.

The chain joins TRBV7-2 to TRBJ2-1; tentative D call: TRBD2 (5 bases). The CDR3 loop spans 16 amino acids. CDR1 is SGHTA, CDR2 FQGNSA, per germline. Trimming took off 2 bases at V and 0 bases at J, with 11 bases between the two ends. This CDR3 is CASSLTAVRSYNEQFF. The DNA for the CDR3 is TGTGCCAGCAGCTTAACAGCGGTACGCTCCTACAATGAGCAGTTCTTC.

The chain has TRBV2 and TRBJ1-3, with TRBD1 matching 10 bases. Trimming cost V 5 bases and J 2 bases; bases outside gene matches: 9. This CDR3 has 17 residues. Germline CDR1 and CDR2: SNHLY and FYNNEI. This CDR3 reads CASSNSRDRGTGNTIYF. DNA of the CDR3: TGTGCCAGCAGTAATAGCCGGGACAGGGGAACTGGAAACACCATATATTTT.

The V gene is TRBV28, the J gene TRBJ2-3, with a possible D match to TRBD1 (6 bases). Germline CDR1 reads MDHEN; CDR2 reads SYDVKM. V lost 5 bases, J lost 3 bases, and 18 bases lay in between. CDR3 size: 16 residues. CDR3 residues: CASSLTGRTGTDTQYF. The CDR3 DNA is TGTGCCAGCAGTCTTACAGGGAGAACGGGGACAGATACGCAGTATTTT.

This sequence joins TRBV27 and TRBJ2-7; D is perhaps TRBD1 (5 bases). The germline gives CDR1 MNHEY, CDR2 SMNVEV (reference sequence). Deletions cut 6 bases from V and 4 bases from J, with 19 bases between. The CDR3 runs 15 residues. DNA for the CDR3: TGTGCCAGCAGCCCCGCTACAGGACGAGGATACGAGCAGTACTTC. Translation gives CASSPATGRGYEQYF.

The rearrangement links TRBV7-2 to TRBJ2-3; TRBD2 matches 9 bases. Germline-derived CDR1 and CDR2 are SGHTA and FQGNSA. The ends lost 3 bases at V and 2 bases at J; junction bases unmatched: 3. The CDR3 consists of 15 residues. The CDR3 spells CASSFRLADTDTQYF. CDR3 nucleotides: TGTGCCAGCAGCTTTCGACTAGCGGACACAGATACGCAGTATTTT.